The 10 T cell receptor beta chains reported below all come from one sample, sequenced in a study of CD8+ T cells in alopecia areata. Treatment of the sample: oral pan-JAK inhibitor, 5-10 mg twice daily. In each case, RNA was isolated and then reverse transcribed into cDNA as the sequencing template. Method: immunoSEQ multiplex PCR; TCRdb's copy keeps in-frame clones and lacks some. The table includes about 190,000 clones, 60% detected once. The sequences come from CD4+ T cells sorted from blood, collected at week 24, from a patient treated with tofacitinib. The receptors derive from a human donor with alopecia areata.

This rearrangement joins TRBV29-1 to TRBJ1-2; D may be TRBD1 (6 bases). The germline V gene encodes CDR1 SQVTM and CDR2 ANQGSEA. The CDR3 has 13 residues. Trimming left V 0 bases short and J 6 bases short, with 11 bases between. CDR3 sequence reads: CSVEEGGVHGYTF. DNA for the CDR3: TGCAGCGTTGAAGAAGGGGGTGTTCATGGCTACACCTTC.

The chain uses TRBV30 and TRBJ1-1, with D hard to call. The germline gives CDR1 GTSNPN, CDR2 SVGIG (reference sequence). The CDR3 loop spans 12 amino acids. V lost 0 bases to trimming and J lost 5 bases, with 7 bases between them. Here the CDR3 reads CAWSVGPTEAFF. The CDR3 DNA reads as TGTGCCTGGAGTGTGGGTCCTACTGAAGCTTTCTTT.

This rearrangement joins TRBV10-3 to TRBJ1-4, with 7 bases identical to TRBD1. The CDR3 loop spans 14 amino acids. In germline, CDR1 is ENHRY, CDR2 SYGVKD. The junction had 2 bases not matched to a gene; V was cut back by 2 bases and J by 5 bases. The CDR3 DNA is TGTGCCATCAGTGAGCAGGACAGGAATGAAAAACTGTTTTTT. Translated: CAISEQDRNEKLFF.

This chain connects TRBV11-2 to TRBJ2-5; tentative D call: TRBD1 (6 bases). This CDR3 comprises 13 residues. CDR1 and CDR2 (germline): SGHAT, FQNNGV. V lost 0 bases and J 4 bases, leaving 6 bases between the germline ends. CDR3 amino acids: CASSLDRGETQYF. The CDR3 DNA reads as TGTGCCAGCAGCTTAGACAGGGGAGAGACCCAGTACTTC.

This clone has only one observation. The chain joins TRBV27 to TRBJ2-5, with 8 nucleotides matching TRBD1. With V trimmed by 4 bases and J by 5 bases, 6 bases remained unmatched. Germline V gene data show CDR1 as MNHEY and CDR2 as SMNVEV (reference sequence). CDR3 length: 14 residues. The CDR3 sequence is CASSSDRGPETQYF. The CDR3, as DNA: TGTGCCAGCAGTTCAGACAGGGGTCCGGAGACCCAGTACTTC.

This chain links TRBV30 with TRBJ1-2; D is perhaps TRBD1 (6 bases). The V end lost 4 bases, the J end lost 8 bases, and 17 bases lay between the germline ends. CDR3 length: 13 amino acids. The germline V gene has CDR1 GTSNPN and CDR2 SVGIG (reference sequence). The CDR3 protein is CAWIPGVTSGYTF. As DNA, the CDR3 is TGTGCCTGGATTCCAGGGGTTACTTCGGGCTACACCTTC.

This clone has just a few counts. J is TRBJ1-6 and V is TRBV28, with TRBD1 matching 7 bases. The CDR3 has 15 residues. CDR1 is MDHEN and CDR2 is SYDVKM in the germline V gene. With V trimmed by 5 bases and J by 5 bases, 6 bases remained unmatched. In DNA, the CDR3 is TGTGCCAGCAGTCGTTCGGACAGGAATAATTCACCCCTCCACTTT. Translation gives CASSRSDRNNSPLHF.

The rearrangement links TRBV30 to TRBJ2-5; D call uncertain. This CDR3 is 13 amino acids long. Trimming cost V 1 base and J 4 bases, with 10 bases left between them. Per the germline V gene, CDR1 is GTSNPN and CDR2 is SVGIG (reference sequence). DNA for the CDR3: TGTGCCTGGAGTGAGGGATTTGGAGAGACCCAGTACTTC. Its protein product is CAWSEGFGETQYF.

The rearrangement uses TRBV7-2 and TRBJ2-3; D uncertain. This CDR3 comprises 14 residues. Germline CDR1 reads SGHTA; CDR2 reads FQGNSA. Trimming removed 4 bases from V and 0 bases from J, with 8 bases in between. The CDR3 region is CASSSMSSTDTQYF. In DNA form, the CDR3 reads TGTGCCAGCAGCTCAATGTCCAGCACAGATACGCAGTATTTT.

This chain joins TRBV6-6 and TRBJ1-1; 8 bases align to TRBD1. The junction had 9 bases not matched to a gene; V was cut back by 2 bases and J by 4 bases. Germline V lookup: CDR1 MNHNY, CDR2 SVGAGI (reference sequence). The CDR3 is made up of 16 amino acids. CDR3 in DNA: TGTGCCAGCAGTTACACGGAACGCGACAGGGGCACTGAAGCTTTCTTT. This codes for CASSYTERDRGTEAFF.